The rows below give T cell receptor beta chains drawn from one sample of a study of blood T cell repertoires in COVID-19. The protocol was immunoSEQ multiplex PCR, while the TCRdb copy is restricted to in-frame clones and leaves out a portion. The sample lists roughly 100,000 clones, 80% to 90% occurring once. Sequenced sample: peripheral blood. These receptors all stem from a man at least 80 years old with acute or convalescent COVID-19. CDR3s include the opening cysteine and the closing phenylalanine or tryptophan. Each record gives: CDR3 length, clone size, D gene, J gene, V gene, CDR3 protein, CDR3 DNA. The D gene is left open where the match is weak. For some rows the clone size is stated as once, few or many, or as a class when expanded; others skip it.

17,-,TRBD1,TRBJ2-5,TRBV5-1,CASSSTGTGGRGETQYF,TGCGCCAGCAGCTCCACCGGGACAGGGGGCAGGGGAGAGACCCAGTACTTC
14,-,-,TRBJ1-5,TRBV5-5,CASSLGVVNQPQHF,TGTGCCAGCAGCTTGGGAGTAGTCAATCAGCCCCAGCATTTT
18,few,-,TRBJ1-3,TRBV28,CASSVPGDYQSSGNTIYF,TGTGCCAGCAGTGTACCAGGGGACTACCAGAGCTCTGGAAACACCATATATTTT
15,-,TRBD1,TRBJ1-4,TRBV25-1,CASSERGRGHEKLFF,TGTGCCAGCAGTGAAAGGGGCAGGGGGCATGAAAAACTGTTTTTT
16,-,TRBD2,TRBJ2-3,TRBV9,CASSATGLASTDTQYF,TGTGCCAGCAGCGCAACGGGACTAGCGAGCACAGATACGCAGTATTTT
16,-,TRBD2,TRBJ2-3,TRBV24-1,CATSEASGRTTDTQYF,TGTGCCACCAGTGAGGCTAGCGGGAGGACAACAGATACGCAGTATTTT
15,-,-,TRBJ2-3,TRBV19,CASSIGGPSTDTQYF,TGTGCCAGTAGTATCGGCGGGCCTAGCACAGATACGCAGTATTTT
14,-,TRBD2,TRBJ2-7,TRBV6-5,CASSRLAGVYEQYF,TGTGCCAGCAGCCGACTAGCGGGAGTCTACGAGCAGTACTTC
15,-,-,TRBJ1-4,TRBV11-2,CASSPVRGPNEKLFF,TGTGCCAGCAGCCCCGTCAGGGGACCTAATGAAAAACTGTTTTTT
13,few,-,TRBJ1-3,TRBV2,CASSEGRRNTIYF,TGTGCCAGCAGTGAAGGGAGACGAAACACCATATATTTT
17,-,TRBD2,TRBJ2-1,TRBV6-1,CASSEDGKRGSYNEQFF,TGTGCCAGCAGTGAAGACGGGAAGCGGGGCTCCTACAATGAGCAGTTCTTC
15,-,TRBD2,TRBJ2-7,TRBV6-5,CASSYATSGATEQYF,TGTGCCAGCAGTTACGCCACTAGCGGGGCTACGGAGCAGTACTTC
15,once,-,TRBJ2-1,TRBV3-1/TRBV3-2,CASSPSGGVYNEQFF,TGTGCCAGCAGCCCGAGCGGAGGGGTCTACAATGAGCAGTTCTTC
11,-,-,TRBJ1-4,TRBV30,CAWSEQEKLFF,TGTGCCTGGAGTGAACAGGAAAAACTGTTTTTT
14,-,-,TRBJ1-2,TRBV2,CASSVGRANYGYTF,TGTGCCAGCAGCGTCGGTCGGGCTAACTATGGCTACACCTTC
14,-,-,TRBJ2-1,TRBV7-2,CASSPPLSTNEQFF,TGTGCCAGCAGCCCGCCCCTCTCTACCAATGAGCAGTTCTTC
14,once,TRBD1,TRBJ2-2,TRBV6-4,CASSRDRGYGELFF,TGTGCCAGCAGCCGGGACAGGGGTTACGGGGAGCTGTTTTTT
14,once,-,TRBJ2-3,TRBV10-3,CAISESQGPDTQYF,TGTGCCATCAGTGAGAGTCAGGGGCCAGATACGCAGTATTTT
18,-,-,TRBJ1-1,TRBV21-1,CASSPRNGTSRLNTEAFF,TGTGCCAGCAGCCCTAGGAACGGGACAAGTCGGTTGAACACTGAAGCTTTCTTT
15,-,-,TRBJ2-2,TRBV19,CASRLGPLGTGELFF,TGTGCCAGCAGACTAGGGCCCTTAGGGACCGGGGAGCTGTTTTTT
16,-,TRBD1,TRBJ1-4,TRBV3-1/TRBV3-2,CASSPIPGTVREKLFF,TGTGCCAGCAGCCCAATACCCGGGACAGTACGAGAAAAACTGTTTTTT
13,-,-,TRBJ1-1,TRBV5-4,CASSGPMNTEAFF,TGTGCCAGCAGTGGTCCTATGAACACTGAAGCTTTCTTT
14,-,-,TRBJ1-2,TRBV5-1,CASSLLGGDYGYTF,TGCGCCAGCAGCTTGCTGGGGGGAGACTATGGCTACACCTTC
19,-,-,TRBJ1-4,TRBV30,CAWSRLGQGSSSTNEKLFF,TGTGCCTGGAGTCGCCTGGGGCAGGGGAGTTCCTCAACTAATGAAAAACTGTTTTTT
16,medium-sized,TRBD1,TRBJ1-2,TRBV28,CASRDPSDRHNYGYTF,TGTGCCAGCAGGGACCCTTCGGACAGGCATAACTATGGCTACACCTTC
16,-,TRBD1,TRBJ2-3,TRBV5-1,CASSLAGTGQSDTQYF,TGCGCCAGCAGCTTGGCGGGGACAGGGCAGTCAGATACGCAGTATTTT
15,-,-,TRBJ1-2,TRBV28,CASSLAVTGYYGYTF,TGTGCCAGCAGTTTAGCCGTGACAGGATACTATGGCTACACCTTC
15,-,TRBD1,TRBJ1-1,TRBV6-5,CASSPRDRVNTEAFF,TGTGCCAGCAGTCCTCGGGACAGGGTCAACACTGAAGCTTTCTTT
12,-,-,TRBJ1-1,TRBV30,CASTRRVSEAFF,TGTGCCTCGACCAGGCGTGTCTCTGAAGCTTTCTTT
19,-,TRBD2,TRBJ2-1,TRBV14,CASSQVKLAGGGTSNEQFF,TGTGCCAGCAGCCAAGTTAAGCTAGCGGGAGGGGGAACGTCCAATGAGCAGTTCTTC
16,-,-,TRBJ2-1,TRBV19,CASSIRRQVSYNEQFF,TGTGCCAGTAGTATTCGCCGACAGGTCTCCTACAATGAGCAGTTCTTC
13,-,-,TRBJ1-6,TRBV6-2/TRBV6-3,CASSDRINSPLHF,TGTGCCAGCAGCGACAGAATCAATTCACCCCTCCACTTT
14,once,TRBD1,TRBJ2-7,TRBV9,CASSPGDRHYEQYF,TGTGCCAGCAGCCCAGGGGACAGGCACTACGAGCAGTACTTC
15,once,TRBD2,TRBJ2-2,TRBV19,CASLGSGSSTGELFF,TGTGCCAGCCTGGGTAGCGGGAGTTCCACCGGGGAGCTGTTTTTT
15,-,-,TRBJ2-1,TRBV5-1,CASSLSLQSYNEQFF,TGCGCCAGCAGCTTGTCCCTACAGTCGTACAATGAGCAGTTCTTC
14,-,TRBD1,TRBJ1-2,TRBV7-9,CASSWKGAGYGYTF,TGTGCCAGCAGCTGGAAGGGGGCTGGCTATGGCTACACCTTC
13,-,TRBD1,TRBJ1-5,TRBV5-1,CASRDREDQPQHF,TGCGCCAGCAGAGACAGGGAGGATCAGCCCCAGCATTTT